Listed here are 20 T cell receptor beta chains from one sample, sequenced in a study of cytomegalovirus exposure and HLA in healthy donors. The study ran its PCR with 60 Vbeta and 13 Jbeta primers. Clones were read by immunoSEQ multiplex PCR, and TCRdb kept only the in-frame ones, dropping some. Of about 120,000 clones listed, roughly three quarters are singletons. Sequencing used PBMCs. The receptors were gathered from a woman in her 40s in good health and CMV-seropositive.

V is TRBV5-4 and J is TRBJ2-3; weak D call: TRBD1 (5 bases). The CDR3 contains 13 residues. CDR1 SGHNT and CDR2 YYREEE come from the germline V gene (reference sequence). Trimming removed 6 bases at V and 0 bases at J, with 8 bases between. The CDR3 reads CASKGVSTDTQYF. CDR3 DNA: TGTGCCAGCAAAGGGGTTAGCACAGATACGCAGTATTTT.

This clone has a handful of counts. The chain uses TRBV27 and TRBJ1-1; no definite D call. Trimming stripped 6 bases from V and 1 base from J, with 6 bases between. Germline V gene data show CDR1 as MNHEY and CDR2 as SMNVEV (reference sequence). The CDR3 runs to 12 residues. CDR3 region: CASRGQNTEAFF. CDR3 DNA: TGTGCCAGCAGGGGCCAGAACACTGAAGCTTTCTTT.

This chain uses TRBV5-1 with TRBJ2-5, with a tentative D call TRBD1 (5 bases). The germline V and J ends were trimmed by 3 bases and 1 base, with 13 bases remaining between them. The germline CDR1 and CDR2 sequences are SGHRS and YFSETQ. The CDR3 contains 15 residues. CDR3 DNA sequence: TGCGCCAGCAGCTCAGGGTCGTCAGTCCAAGAGACCCAGTACTTC. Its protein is CASSSGSSVQETQYF.

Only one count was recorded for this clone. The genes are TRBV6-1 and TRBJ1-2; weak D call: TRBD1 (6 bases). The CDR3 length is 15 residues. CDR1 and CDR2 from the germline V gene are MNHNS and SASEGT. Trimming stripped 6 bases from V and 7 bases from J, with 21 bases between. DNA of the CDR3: TGTGCCAGCAGGGGGGCAGGGATTAATCCTCGTGGCTACACCTTC. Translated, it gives CASRGAGINPRGYTF.

CDR3 region: CASSPPNQGYEQYF. The CDR3 coding sequence is TGTGCCAGCTCACCACCGAATCAGGGATACGAGCAGTACTTC. This rearrangement joins TRBV18 to TRBJ2-7; tentatively, D is TRBD1 (5 bases). Germline CDR1 and CDR2: KGHSH and LQKENI. The CDR3 consists of 14 residues. V lost 0 bases to trimming and J lost 4 bases, with 10 bases between them.

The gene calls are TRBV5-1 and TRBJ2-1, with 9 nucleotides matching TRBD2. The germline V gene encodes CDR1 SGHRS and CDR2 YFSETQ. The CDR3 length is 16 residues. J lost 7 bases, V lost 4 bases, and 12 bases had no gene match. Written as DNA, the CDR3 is TGCGCCAGCAGCCAGAGAGTAGCGGGGGCTCGGAATGAGCAGTTCTTC. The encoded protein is CASSQRVAGARNEQFF.

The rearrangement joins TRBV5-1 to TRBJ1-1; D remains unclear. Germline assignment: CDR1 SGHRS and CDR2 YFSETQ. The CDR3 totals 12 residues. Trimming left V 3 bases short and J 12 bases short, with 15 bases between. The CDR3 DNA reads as TGCGCCAGCAGCTCAGAGGGCCTACTAACTTTCTTT. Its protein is CASSSEGLLTFF.

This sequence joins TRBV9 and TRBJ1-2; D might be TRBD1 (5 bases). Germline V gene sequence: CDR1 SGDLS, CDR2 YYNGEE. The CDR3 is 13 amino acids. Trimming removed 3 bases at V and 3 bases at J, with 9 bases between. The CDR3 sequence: CASSAQGDYGYTF. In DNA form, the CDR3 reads TGTGCCAGCAGCGCTCAAGGGGACTATGGCTACACCTTC.

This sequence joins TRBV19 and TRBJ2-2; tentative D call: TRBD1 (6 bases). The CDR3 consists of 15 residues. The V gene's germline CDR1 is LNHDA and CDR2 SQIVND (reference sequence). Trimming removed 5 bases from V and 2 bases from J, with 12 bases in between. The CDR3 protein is CASSVYRANTGELFF. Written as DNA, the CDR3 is TGTGCCAGTAGTGTATACAGGGCTAACACCGGGGAGCTGTTTTTT.

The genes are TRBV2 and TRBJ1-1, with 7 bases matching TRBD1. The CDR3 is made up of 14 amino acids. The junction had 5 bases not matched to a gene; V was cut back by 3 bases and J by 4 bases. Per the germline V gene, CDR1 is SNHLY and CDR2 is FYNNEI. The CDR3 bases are TGTGCCAGCAGTGATCGGAGGGGGCCCACTGAAGCTTTCTTT. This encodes CASSDRRGPTEAFF.

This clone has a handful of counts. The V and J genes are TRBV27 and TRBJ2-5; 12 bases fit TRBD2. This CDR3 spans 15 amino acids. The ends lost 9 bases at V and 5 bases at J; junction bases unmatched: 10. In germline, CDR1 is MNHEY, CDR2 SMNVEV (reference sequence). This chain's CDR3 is CASSGTSGGRETQYF. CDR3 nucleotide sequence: TGTGCCAGTAGCGGAACTAGCGGGGGGCGGGAGACCCAGTACTTC.

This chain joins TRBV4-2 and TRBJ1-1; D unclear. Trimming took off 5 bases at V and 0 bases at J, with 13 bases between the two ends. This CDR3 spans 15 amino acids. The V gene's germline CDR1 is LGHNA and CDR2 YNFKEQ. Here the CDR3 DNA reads TGTGCCAGCAGCTCGACTGTCAACATGAACACTGAAGCTTTCTTT. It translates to CASSSTVNMNTEAFF.

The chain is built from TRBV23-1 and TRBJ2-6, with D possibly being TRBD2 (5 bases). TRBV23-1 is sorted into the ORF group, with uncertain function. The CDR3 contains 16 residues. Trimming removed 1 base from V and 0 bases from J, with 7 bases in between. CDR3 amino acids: CASSQLGSSGANVLTF. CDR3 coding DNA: TGCGCCAGCAGTCAATTAGGGAGCTCTGGGGCCAACGTCCTGACTTTC.

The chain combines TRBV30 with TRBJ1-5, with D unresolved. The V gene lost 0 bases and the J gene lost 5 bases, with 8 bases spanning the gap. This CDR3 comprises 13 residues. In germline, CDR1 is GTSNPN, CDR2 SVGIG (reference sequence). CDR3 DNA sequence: TGTGCCTGGAGTGTTCGGGTGGATCAGCCCCAGCATTTT. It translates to CAWSVRVDQPQHF.

CDR3: CASSLDPGQTFIAFF. The CDR3 nucleotides read TGCGCCAGCAGCTTGGATCCGGGACAGACATTTATAGCTTTCTTT. V usage is TRBV5-1 and J usage is TRBJ1-1; 7 bases line up with TRBD1. The germline V gene encodes CDR1 SGHRS and CDR2 YFSETQ. V shed 0 bases and J 10 bases; nucleotides not matched to a gene: 12. CDR3 size: 15 residues.

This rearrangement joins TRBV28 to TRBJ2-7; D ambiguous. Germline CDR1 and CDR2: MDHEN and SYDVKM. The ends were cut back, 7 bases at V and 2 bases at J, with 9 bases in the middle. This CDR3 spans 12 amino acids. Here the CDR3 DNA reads TGTGCCAGCACCGGAACAGCCTACGAGCAGTACTTC. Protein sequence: CASTGTAYEQYF.

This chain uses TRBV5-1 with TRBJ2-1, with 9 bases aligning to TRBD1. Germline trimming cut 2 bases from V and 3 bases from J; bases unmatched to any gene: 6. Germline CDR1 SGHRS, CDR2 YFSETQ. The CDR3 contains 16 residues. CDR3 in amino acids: CASSLEPGQGYNEQFF. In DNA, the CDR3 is TGCGCCAGCAGCTTAGAACCGGGACAGGGCTACAATGAGCAGTTCTTC.

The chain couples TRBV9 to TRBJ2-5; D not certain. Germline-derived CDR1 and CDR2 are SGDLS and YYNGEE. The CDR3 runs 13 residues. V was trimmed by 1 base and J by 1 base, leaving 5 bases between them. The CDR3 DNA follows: TGTGCCAGCAGCGTATCGGGCCAAGAGACCCAGTACTTC. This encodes CASSVSGQETQYF. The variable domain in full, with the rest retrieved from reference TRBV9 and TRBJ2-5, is DSGVTQTPKHLITATGQRVTLRCSPRSGDLSVYWYQQSLDQGLQFLIQYYNGEERAKGNILERFSAQQFPDLHSELNLSSLELGDSALYFCASSVSGQETQYFGPGTRLLVL.

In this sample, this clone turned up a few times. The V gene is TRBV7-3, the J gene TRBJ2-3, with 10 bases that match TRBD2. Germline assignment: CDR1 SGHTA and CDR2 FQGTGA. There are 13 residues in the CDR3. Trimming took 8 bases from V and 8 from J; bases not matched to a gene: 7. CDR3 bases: TGTGCCAGCTCCAGCGGGGGGGCCCTTACGCAGTATTTT. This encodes CASSSGGALTQYF.

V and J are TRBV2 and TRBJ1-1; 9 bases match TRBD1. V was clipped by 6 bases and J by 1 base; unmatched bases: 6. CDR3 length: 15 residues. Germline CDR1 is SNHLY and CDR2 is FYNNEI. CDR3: CASRHRGQGNTEAFF. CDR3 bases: TGTGCCAGCAGACACAGGGGACAGGGGAACACTGAAGCTTTCTTT.